Presented here are 32 T cell receptor beta chains from one specimen sequenced in a study of shared clonotypes between healthy human individuals. This table comes from immunoSEQ multiplex PCR, and its TCRdb copy is limited to in-frame clones, with some not included. The table has millions of clones, roughly 96% seen once. Sequencing was carried out using naive CD4+ T cells sorted from blood. The subset here: CD45RA+ positively selected. The receptors come from a man between 18 and 29 years old in good health.

This chain uses TRBV10-3 with TRBJ1-1, with a weak D call TRBD1 (5 bases). V dropped 1 base and J dropped 5 bases, with 14 bases sitting between them. Germline V gene data show CDR1 as ENHRY and CDR2 as SYGVKD. CDR3 size: 15 residues. The CDR3 DNA sequence: TGTGCCATCAGTGAGTGGGAGGGGCGGGAGACTGAAGCTTTCTTT. Translated: CAISEWEGRETEAFF.

The V call is TRBV30, the J call TRBJ2-7; D not certain. Germline CDR1 GTSNPN, CDR2 SVGIG (reference sequence). Trimming removed 4 bases at V and 6 bases at J, with 10 bases between. This CDR3 is 11 amino acids long. The CDR3 reads CAWKVSSEQYF. CDR3 sequence (DNA): TGTGCCTGGAAAGTGTCGTCCGAGCAGTACTTC.

The V and J genes are TRBV7-9 and TRBJ1-4; D possibly corresponds to TRBD1 (5 bases). The ends were cut back, 3 bases at V and 5 bases at J, with 13 bases in the middle. The CDR3 contains 15 residues. CDR1 and CDR2 from the germline V gene are SEHNR and FQNEAQ (reference sequence). CDR3 protein: CASSLQDKGNEKLFF. The CDR3 DNA sequence: TGTGCCAGCAGCTTGCAGGACAAGGGAAATGAAAAACTGTTTTTT.

CDR3 amino acids: CAWSAGTGTSNQPQHF. The CDR3 bases are TGTGCCTGGAGTGCTGGGACAGGGACTAGCAATCAGCCCCAGCATTTT. The gene calls are TRBV30 and TRBJ1-5; 9 positions match TRBD1. CDR1 is GTSNPN and CDR2 is SVGIG in the germline V gene (reference sequence). After removal of 1 base from V and 0 bases from J, the junction contained 4 bases not matched to a gene. The CDR3 is 16 residues long.

This rearrangement joins TRBV18 to TRBJ2-5; D unclear. V lost 2 bases and J lost 2, with 12 bases in between. Germline CDR1 KGHSH, CDR2 LQKENI. The CDR3 has 15 residues. In DNA form, the CDR3 reads TGTGCCAGCTCACCATTGGAGATTCCACAAGAGACCCAGTACTTC. This encodes CASSPLEIPQETQYF.

V usage is TRBV11-2 and J usage is TRBJ2-2; 11 bases are shared with TRBD2. V lost 1 base to trimming and J lost 4 bases; unmatched junction nucleotides: 5. There are 17 residues in the CDR3. Germline V gene sequence: CDR1 SGHAT, CDR2 FQNNGV. CDR3 DNA sequence: TGTGCCAGCAGCTTAGTTCGTCTAGCGGGAGGCACCGGGGAGCTGTTTTTT. It is translated as CASSLVRLAGGTGELFF.

This chain connects TRBV7-6 to TRBJ2-5; tentative D call: TRBD1 (5 bases). The V gene lost 5 bases and the J gene lost 6 bases, with 16 bases spanning the gap. Germline loops: CDR1 SGHVS, CDR2 FNYEAQ. This CDR3 contains 14 residues. CDR3 loop: CASSRVQGAKTQYF. The CDR3 coding sequence is TGTGCCAGCAGCCGAGTCCAGGGTGCGAAGACCCAGTACTTC. The complete variable domain, with remaining parts taken from reference TRBV7-6 and TRBJ2-5, reads GAGVSQSPRYKVTKRGQDVALRCDPISGHVSLYWYRQALGQGPEFLTYFNYEAQQDKSGLPNDRFSAERPEGSISTLTIQRTEQRDSAMYRCASSRVQGAKTQYFGPGTRLLVL.

The rearrangement joins TRBV29-1 to TRBJ1-2, with no clear D. Germline-derived CDR1 and CDR2 are SQVTM and ANQGSEA. V lost 8 bases and J lost 2, with 12 bases in between. The CDR3 covers 12 residues. The CDR3 is CSLSRGNYGYTF. CDR3 sequence (DNA): TGCAGCCTATCGAGAGGGAACTATGGCTACACCTTC. The whole variable domain, remainder taken from reference TRBV29-1 and TRBJ1-2, is SAVISQKPSRDICQRGTSLTIQCQVDSQVTMMFWYRQQPGQSLTLIATANQGSEATYESGFVIDKFPISRPNLTFSTLTVSNMSPEDSSIYLCSLSRGNYGYTFGSGTRLTVV.

The genes are TRBV29-1 and TRBJ2-7; a possible D gene is TRBD1 (6 bases). Germline assignment: CDR1 SQVTM and CDR2 ANQGSEA. Trimming removed 5 bases at V and 6 bases at J, with 11 bases between. The CDR3 covers 11 residues. DNA of the CDR3: TGCAGCGTTCGGCAGGGGCTCGAGCAGTACTTC. This encodes CSVRQGLEQYF.

V usage is TRBV4-1 and J usage is TRBJ1-6, with 9 bases fitting TRBD1. V lost 6 bases, J lost 9 bases, and 12 bases stayed unmatched. CDR1 is MGHRA and CDR2 is YSYEKL in the germline V gene. The length of the CDR3 is 16 residues. CDR3 bases: TGCGCCAGCAGACCGGGACAGGGATACTTTAGTTCACCCCTCCACTTT. This translates into CASRPGQGYFSSPLHF.

The CDR3 sequence: CASSPTGGQPYF. CDR3 sequence (DNA): TGTGCCAGCTCACCGACTGGGGGACAGCCGTACTTC. The rearrangement uses TRBV18 and TRBJ2-7; 7 bases fit TRBD1. The CDR3 loop spans 12 amino acids. Trimming at V came to 3 bases and at J to 12 bases, leaving 8 bases not matched to a gene. Germline V gene sequence: CDR1 KGHSH, CDR2 LQKENI.

With regard to this clone: Other DNA sequences in the same sample also yield this CDR3. The rearrangement uses TRBV6-5 and TRBJ2-7; D ambiguous. This CDR3 region has 15 residues. The V end lost 0 bases, the J end lost 0 bases, and 9 bases lay between the germline ends. Germline CDR1 is MNHEY and CDR2 is SVGAGI. CDR3 nucleotide sequence: TGTGCCAGCAGTTACTCGAGCCGGAGCTCCTACGAGCAGTACTTC. Its protein is CASSYSSRSSYEQYF.

Details on this clone: The sample carries other DNA sequences with the same CDR3. This chain connects TRBV5-1 to TRBJ2-1; unclear D gene. The CDR3 runs 13 residues. Trimming left V 4 bases short and J 4 bases short, with 9 bases between. The germline CDR1 and CDR2 sequences are SGHRS and YFSETQ. The CDR3 loop is CASSPLAYNEQFF. The CDR3 bases are TGCGCCAGCAGCCCCCTCGCTTACAATGAGCAGTTCTTC.

On this clone itself: At the DNA level, this CDR3 is encoded by other sequences in the same sample as well. This rearrangement joins TRBV7-3 to TRBJ1-1; unclear D gene. This CDR3 region has 14 residues. CDR1 is SGHTA, CDR2 FQGTGA, per germline. V lost 1 base to trimming and J lost 4 bases, with 10 bases between them. The CDR3 protein is CASSLNPGGTEAFF. CDR3 in DNA: TGTGCCAGCAGCTTAAATCCAGGAGGCACTGAAGCTTTCTTT.

The chain carries TRBV5-1 and TRBJ2-2; 7 positions match TRBD1. V was pared by 6 bases and J by 0 bases, with 5 bases of the junction left unmatched. CDR3 size: 15 residues. Germline V gives CDR1 SGHRS, CDR2 YFSETQ. The CDR3 DNA sequence: TGCGCCAGCAACATACAGGGGTCGAACACCGGGGAGCTGTTTTTT. Its protein product is CASNIQGSNTGELFF.

The genes are TRBV5-1 and TRBJ2-3; D uncertain. The CDR3 sequence is 14 residues long. V was shortened by 6 bases and J by 4 bases, with 15 bases between the two germline ends. CDR1 and CDR2 (germline): SGHRS, YFSETQ. The CDR3 region has the DNA TGCGCCAGCAAATTAGGCCCAGTAGCAGATACGCAGTATTTT. It yields the protein CASKLGPVADTQYF.

A remark on this clone: Other DNA sequences from this sample encode an identical CDR3 as well. The V and J genes are TRBV18 and TRBJ2-1; 8 bases agree with TRBD1. Germline CDR1 KGHSH, CDR2 LQKENI. The V segment lost 6 bases and the J segment 7 bases; nucleotides outside the gene matches: 5. This CDR3 spans 13 amino acids. The CDR3 spells CASSPGQVNEQFF. CDR3 bases: TGTGCCAGCTCCCCGGGACAGGTGAATGAGCAGTTCTTC. Using reference TRBV18 and TRBJ2-1 for the parts outside the CDR3, the full variable domain is NAGVMQNPRHLVRRRGQEARLRCSPMKGHSHVYWYRQLPEEGLKFMVYLQKENIIDESGMPKERFSAEFPKEGPSILRIQQVVRGDSAAYFCASSPGQVNEQFFGPGTRLTVL.

The chain uses TRBV28 and TRBJ2-5, with 8 bases that match TRBD1. The J call is uncertain, as TRBJ2-7 better fits the DNA end. CDR1 MDHEN and CDR2 SYDVKM come from the germline V gene. This CDR3 spans 15 amino acids. As DNA, the CDR3 is TGTGCCAGCAGTTACTCAGGGGGCAAAAACTACGAGCAGTACTTC. It is translated as CASSYSGGKNYEQYF.

The chain has TRBV2 and TRBJ2-1; 8 bases are a match to TRBD1. Unmatched junction bases numbered 9, after V lost 1 base and J lost 4 bases. This CDR3 has 17 amino acids. Germline V lookup: CDR1 SNHLY, CDR2 FYNNEI. The CDR3 DNA reads TGTGCCAGCAGTGAAGAAGGGCGACAGGGGAAGTACAATGAGCAGTTCTTC. It is translated as CASSEEGRQGKYNEQFF.

The chain joins TRBV28 to TRBJ2-2; D not certain. V was shortened by 6 bases and J by 6 bases, with 17 bases between the two germline ends. CDR1 is MDHEN, CDR2 SYDVKM, per germline. The CDR3 has 15 residues. Here the CDR3 reads CASSPGILQAGELFF. CDR3 DNA sequence: TGTGCCAGCAGCCCCGGTATTCTTCAAGCCGGGGAGCTGTTTTTT. The variable domain in full, completed from reference TRBV28 and TRBJ2-2, reads DVKVTQSSRYLVKRTGEKVFLECVQDMDHENMFWYRQDPGLGLRLIYFSYDVKMKEKGDIPEGYSVSREKKERFSLILESASTNQTSMYLCASSPGILQAGELFFGEGSRLTVL.

This clone was counted between two and nine times. The genes are TRBV4-3 and TRBJ2-6, with TRBD2 as a possible D gene (5 bases). The CDR3 length is 18 residues. Germline V gives CDR1 LGHNA, CDR2 YSLEER. The ends were cut back, 0 bases at V and 2 bases at J, with 14 bases in the middle. This CDR3 is CASSQDGGWTAGANVLTF. The DNA of the CDR3 is TGCGCCAGCAGCCAAGATGGCGGTTGGACTGCTGGGGCCAACGTCCTGACTTTC.

This sequence joins TRBV5-1 and TRBJ2-3; D is perhaps TRBD2 (8 bases). Germline lookup yields CDR1 SGHRS and CDR2 YFSETQ. Trimming stripped 4 bases from V and 5 bases from J, with 20 bases between. The CDR3 is 16 amino acids. CDR3 in DNA: TGCGCCAGCAGCGCAGGGGGTAGCGGGACTGGAGATACGCAGTATTTT. Protein: CASSAGGSGTGDTQYF.

V and J are TRBV28 and TRBJ2-5; a possible D gene is TRBD1 (5 bases). Germline lookup yields CDR1 MDHEN and CDR2 SYDVKM. This CDR3 is built from 13 residues. Trimming shortened V by 10 bases and J by 4 bases, and 16 bases separated the two germline ends. The CDR3 loop reads CATWQGLGETQYF. The CDR3 DNA sequence: TGTGCCACCTGGCAGGGTCTCGGAGAGACCCAGTACTTC.

As regards this clone: The sample holds other DNA sequences that translate to the same CDR3. The chain employs TRBV5-1 and TRBJ1-5, with D possibly matching TRBD1 (5 bases). V lost 4 bases and J 2 bases, leaving 13 bases between the germline ends. This CDR3 has 15 residues. CDR1 SGHRS and CDR2 YFSETQ come from the germline V gene. The CDR3 DNA is TGCGCCAGCAGCCTCGACCCGGGGGGCAATCAGCCCCAGCATTTT. It codes for CASSLDPGGNQPQHF.

V is TRBV5-1 and J is TRBJ1-6; 8 bases agree with TRBD1. The CDR3 runs to 15 residues. Germline V gene data show CDR1 as SGHRS and CDR2 as YFSETQ. Trimming cost V 2 bases and J 8 bases; bases outside gene matches: 6. CDR3: CASSLSGGNDSPLHF. In nucleotides, the CDR3 is TGCGCCAGCAGCTTATCAGGGGGCAATGATTCACCCCTCCACTTT.

CDR3 sequence: CASMSDRGRTDTQYF. The CDR3 DNA sequence: TGTGCCAGCATGAGCGACAGGGGGCGCACAGATACGCAGTATTTT. The chain is built from TRBV28 and TRBJ2-3; 10 positions agree with TRBD1. V trimming: 7 bases; J trimming: 1 base; junction bases outside the gene matches: 5. The germline V gene encodes CDR1 MDHEN and CDR2 SYDVKM. The CDR3 loop spans 15 amino acids.

The CDR3 is CASSFPSVRYNEQFF. For the CDR3, the DNA is TGCGCCAGCAGCTTTCCTAGCGTAAGGTACAATGAGCAGTTCTTC. The V gene is TRBV5-1, the J gene TRBJ2-1; perhaps TRBD2 as D (6 bases). This CDR3 comprises 15 residues. Germline values: CDR1 SGHRS, CDR2 YFSETQ. V lost 2 bases to trimming and J lost 4 bases, with 13 bases between them.

For this clone: The sample has other DNA sequences that encode this CDR3 too. The chain couples TRBV5-4 to TRBJ2-7; D perhaps matches TRBD1 (5 bases). V was clipped by 0 bases and J by 2 bases, with 9 bases between them. The CDR3 sequence is 14 residues long. Germline V lookup: CDR1 SGHNT, CDR2 YYREEE (reference sequence). The CDR3 nucleotides are TGTGCCAGCAGCTTGGTGCAGGGCCCCTACGAGCAGTACTTC. Protein product: CASSLVQGPYEQYF. The variable domain in full, completed from reference TRBV5-4 and TRBJ2-7, reads ETGVTQSPTHLIKTRGQQVTLRCSSQSGHNTVSWYQQALGQGPQFIFQYYREEENGRGNFPPRFSGLQFPNYSSELNVNALELDDSALYLCASSLVQGPYEQYFGPGTRLTVT.

The V and J genes are TRBV2 and TRBJ1-5, with D unclear. The V end was cut by 4 bases, the J end by 11 bases, with 12 bases between. The length of the CDR3 is 12 residues. Germline CDR1 SNHLY, CDR2 FYNNEI. The CDR3 protein is CASSGPSGTQHF. The CDR3 DNA is TGTGCCAGCAGTGGACCTTCGGGGACCCAGCATTTT.

The chain couples TRBV10-1 to TRBJ1-2; D perhaps matches TRBD1 (5 bases). V was shortened by 3 bases and J by 3 bases, with 11 bases between the two germline ends. CDR1 is WNHNN, CDR2 SYGVQD, per germline (reference sequence). The CDR3 has 14 residues. Here the CDR3 reads CASSDRGTDYGYTF. CDR3 nucleotide sequence: TGCGCCAGCAGTGACCGAGGGACCGACTATGGCTACACCTTC.

Notes on this clone: Within the sample, other DNA sequences also encode this same CDR3. This sequence joins TRBV6-6 and TRBJ2-7; TRBD2 matches 7 bases. J lost 4 bases, V lost 4 bases, and 7 bases had no gene match. The CDR3 is 14 residues long. The germline V gene has CDR1 MNHNY and CDR2 SVGAGI (reference sequence). CDR3 amino acids: CASSSAGVGYEQYF. The CDR3 DNA reads as TGTGCCAGCAGTTCGGCGGGAGTTGGTTACGAGCAGTACTTC.

The chain carries TRBV18 and TRBJ2-7; D is unclear. Trimming took off 3 bases at V and 7 bases at J, with 13 bases between the two ends. The CDR3 sequence is 13 residues long. Germline CDR1 KGHSH, CDR2 LQKENI. The CDR3 nucleotides read TGTGCCAGCTCACCGCCGCCGTTACGAGAGCAGTACTTC. As protein: CASSPPPLREQYF.